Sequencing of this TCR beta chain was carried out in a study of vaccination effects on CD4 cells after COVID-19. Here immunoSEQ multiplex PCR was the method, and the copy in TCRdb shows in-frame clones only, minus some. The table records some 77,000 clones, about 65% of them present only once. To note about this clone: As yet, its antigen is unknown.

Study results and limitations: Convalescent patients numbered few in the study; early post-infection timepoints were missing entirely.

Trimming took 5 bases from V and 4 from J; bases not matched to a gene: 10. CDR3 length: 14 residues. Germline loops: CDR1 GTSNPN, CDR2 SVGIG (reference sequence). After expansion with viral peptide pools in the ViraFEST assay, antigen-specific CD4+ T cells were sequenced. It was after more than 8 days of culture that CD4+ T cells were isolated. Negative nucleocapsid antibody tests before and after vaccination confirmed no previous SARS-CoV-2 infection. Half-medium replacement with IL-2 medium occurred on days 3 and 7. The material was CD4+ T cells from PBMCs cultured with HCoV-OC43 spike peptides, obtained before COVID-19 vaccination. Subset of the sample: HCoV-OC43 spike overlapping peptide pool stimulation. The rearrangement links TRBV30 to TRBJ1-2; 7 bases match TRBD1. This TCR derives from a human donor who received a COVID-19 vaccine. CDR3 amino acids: CAWGLDRLGYGYTF. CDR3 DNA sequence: TGTGCCTGGGGGCTGGACAGGTTGGGCTATGGCTACACCTTC.